The source of this TCR beta chain is a study of cytomegalovirus exposure and HLA in healthy donors. As for the study in general: Among about 380 genotyped donors, around 81% fell in the Caucasian-associated ancestry cluster. Study observations and caveats: A list of approximately 150 TCR beta chains associated with cytomegalovirus was given.

In regard to this clone: Antigen unknown.

Primers included in the PCR were 60 Vbeta and 13 Jbeta primers. Generated by immunoSEQ multiplex PCR, the TCRdb table keeps only in-frame clones and is missing some. The sample lists around 200,000 clones, 80% occurring once. Donors showed nominal health when sampled, although they likely had unrecorded immune exposures. Sequencing used PBMCs. This sequence was found in a boy aged 10-17 years in good health and CMV-seronegative.

CDR3 nucleotide sequence: TGTGCCAGCAGTTACTCCGGACAGGGGGTCTACGAGCAGTACTTC. It encodes CASSYSGQGVYEQYF. The chain combines TRBV6-5 with TRBJ2-7, with TRBD1 matching over 10 bases. Germline trimming cut 0 bases from V and 3 bases from J; bases unmatched to any gene: 2. This CDR3 region has 15 residues. In germline, CDR1 is MNHEY, CDR2 SVGAGI.